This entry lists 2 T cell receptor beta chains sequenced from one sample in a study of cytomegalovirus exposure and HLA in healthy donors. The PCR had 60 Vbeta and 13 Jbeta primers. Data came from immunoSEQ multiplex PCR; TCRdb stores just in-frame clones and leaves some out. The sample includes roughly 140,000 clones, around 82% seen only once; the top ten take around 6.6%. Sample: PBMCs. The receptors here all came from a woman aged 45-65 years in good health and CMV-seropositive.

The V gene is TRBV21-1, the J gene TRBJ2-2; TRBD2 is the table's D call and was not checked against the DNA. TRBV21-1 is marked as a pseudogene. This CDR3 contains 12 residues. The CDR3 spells CASSARGGELFF. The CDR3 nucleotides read TGTGCCAGCAGCGCAAGAGGCGGGGAGCTGTTTTTT.

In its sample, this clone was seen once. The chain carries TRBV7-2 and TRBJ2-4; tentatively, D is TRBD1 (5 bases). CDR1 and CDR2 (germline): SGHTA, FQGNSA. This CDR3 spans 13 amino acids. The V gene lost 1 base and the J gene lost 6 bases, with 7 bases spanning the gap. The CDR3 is CASSLGQGNIQYF. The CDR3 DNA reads TGTGCCAGCAGCTTAGGGCAGGGAAACATTCAGTACTTC.